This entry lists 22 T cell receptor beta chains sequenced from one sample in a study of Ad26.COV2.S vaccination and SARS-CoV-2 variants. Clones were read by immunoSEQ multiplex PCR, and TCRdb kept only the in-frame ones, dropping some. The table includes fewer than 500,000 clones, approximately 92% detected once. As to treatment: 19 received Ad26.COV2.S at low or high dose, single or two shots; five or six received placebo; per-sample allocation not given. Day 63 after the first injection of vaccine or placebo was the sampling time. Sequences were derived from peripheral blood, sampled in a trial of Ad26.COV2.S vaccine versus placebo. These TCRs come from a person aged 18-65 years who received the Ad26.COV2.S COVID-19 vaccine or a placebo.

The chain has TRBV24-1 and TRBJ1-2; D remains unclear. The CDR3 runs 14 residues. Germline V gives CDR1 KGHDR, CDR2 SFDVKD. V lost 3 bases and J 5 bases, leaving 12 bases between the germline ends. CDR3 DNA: TGTGCCACCAGTGATCCGACACGGTCATATGGCTACACCTTC. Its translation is CATSDPTRSYGYTF.

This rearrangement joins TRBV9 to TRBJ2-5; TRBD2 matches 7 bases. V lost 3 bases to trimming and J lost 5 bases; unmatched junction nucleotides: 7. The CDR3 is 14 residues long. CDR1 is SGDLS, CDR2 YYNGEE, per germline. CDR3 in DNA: TGTGCCAGCAGCGCCCTAACCGGGGGGGAGACCCAGTACTTC. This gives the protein CASSALTGGETQYF.

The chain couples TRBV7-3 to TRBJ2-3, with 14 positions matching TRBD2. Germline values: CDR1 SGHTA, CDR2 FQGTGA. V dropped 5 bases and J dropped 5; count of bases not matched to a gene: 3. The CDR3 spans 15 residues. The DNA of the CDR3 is TGTGCCAGCAGCCGCGGACTAGCGGGGGGAGATACGCAGTATTTT. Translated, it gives CASSRGLAGGDTQYF.

The CDR3 region is CASSLDGIAGAYTGELFF. CDR3 nucleotide sequence: TGCGCCAGCAGCTTGGACGGCATAGCGGGGGCCTACACCGGGGAGCTGTTTTTT. The chain has TRBV5-1 and TRBJ2-2, with 9 bases that match TRBD2. CDR1 and CDR2 (germline): SGHRS, YFSETQ. The CDR3 has 18 amino acids. The V gene end was trimmed by 0 bases and the J gene end by 3 bases; junction bases not matched to a gene: 9.

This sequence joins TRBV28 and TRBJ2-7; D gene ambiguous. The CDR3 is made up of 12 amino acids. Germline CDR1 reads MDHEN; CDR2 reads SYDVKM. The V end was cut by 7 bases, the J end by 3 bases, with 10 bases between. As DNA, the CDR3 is TGTGCCAGCAAAGGGTCTAGCTACGAGCAGTACGTC. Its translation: CASKGSSYEQYV.

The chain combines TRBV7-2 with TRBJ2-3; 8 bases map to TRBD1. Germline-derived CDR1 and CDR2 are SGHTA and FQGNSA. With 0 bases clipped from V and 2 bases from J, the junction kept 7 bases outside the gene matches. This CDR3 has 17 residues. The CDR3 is CASSLALGRGPTDTQYF. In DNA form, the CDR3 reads TGTGCCAGCAGCTTAGCGCTCGGCAGGGGGCCCACAGATACGCAGTATTTT.

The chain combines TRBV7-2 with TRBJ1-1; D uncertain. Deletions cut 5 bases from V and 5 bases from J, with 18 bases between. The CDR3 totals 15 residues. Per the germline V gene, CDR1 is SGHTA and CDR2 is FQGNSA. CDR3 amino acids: CASSPGNTLSTEAFF. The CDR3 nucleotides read TGTGCCAGCAGCCCCGGAAATACGTTGAGTACTGAAGCTTTCTTT.

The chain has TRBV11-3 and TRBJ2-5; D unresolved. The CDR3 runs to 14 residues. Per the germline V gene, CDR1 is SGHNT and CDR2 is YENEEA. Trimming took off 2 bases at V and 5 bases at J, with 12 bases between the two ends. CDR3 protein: CASSLYGSAETQYF. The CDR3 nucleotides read TGTGCCAGCAGCTTATACGGATCCGCGGAGACCCAGTACTTC.

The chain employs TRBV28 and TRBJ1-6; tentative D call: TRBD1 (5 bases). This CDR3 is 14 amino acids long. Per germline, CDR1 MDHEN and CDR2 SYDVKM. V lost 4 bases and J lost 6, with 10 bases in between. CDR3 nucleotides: TGTGCCAGCAGTTCATCCAGGGTTAATTCACCCCTCCACTTT. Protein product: CASSSSRVNSPLHF.

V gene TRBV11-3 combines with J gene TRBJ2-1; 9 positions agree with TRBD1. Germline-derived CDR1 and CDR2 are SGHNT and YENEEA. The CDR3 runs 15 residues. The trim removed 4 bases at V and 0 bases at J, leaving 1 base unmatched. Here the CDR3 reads CASSSGQGSYNEQFF. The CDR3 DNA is TGTGCCAGCAGCTCGGGACAGGGCTCCTACAATGAGCAGTTCTTC.

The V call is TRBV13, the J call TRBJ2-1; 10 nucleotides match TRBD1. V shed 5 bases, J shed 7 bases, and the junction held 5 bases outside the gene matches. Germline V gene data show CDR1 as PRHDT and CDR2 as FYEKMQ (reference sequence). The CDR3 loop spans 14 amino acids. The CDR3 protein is CASSARTGGNEQFF. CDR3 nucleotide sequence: TGTGCCAGCAGCGCCAGGACAGGGGGGAATGAGCAGTTCTTC. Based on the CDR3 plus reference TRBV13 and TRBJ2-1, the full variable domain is AAGVIQSPRHLIKEKRETATLKCYPIPRHDTVYWYQQGPGQDPQFLISFYEKMQSDKGSIPDRFSAQQFSDYHSELNMSSLELGDSALYFCASSARTGGNEQFFGPGTRLTVL.

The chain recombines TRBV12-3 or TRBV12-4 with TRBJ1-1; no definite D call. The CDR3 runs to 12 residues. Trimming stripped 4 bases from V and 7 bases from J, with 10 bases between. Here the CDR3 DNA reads TGTGCCAGCAGTTACACAGCGAATGAAGCTTTCTTT. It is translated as CASSYTANEAFF.

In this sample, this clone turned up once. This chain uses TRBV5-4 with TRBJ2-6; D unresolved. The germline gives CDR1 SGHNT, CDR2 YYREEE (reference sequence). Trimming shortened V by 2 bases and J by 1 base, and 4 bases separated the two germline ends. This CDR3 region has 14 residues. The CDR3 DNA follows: TGTGCCAGCAGCTTAGGTTCTGGGGCCAACGTCCTGACTTTC. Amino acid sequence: CASSLGSGANVLTF. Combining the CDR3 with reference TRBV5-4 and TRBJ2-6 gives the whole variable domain ETGVTQSPTHLIKTRGQQVTLRCSSQSGHNTVSWYQQALGQGPQFIFQYYREEENGRGNFPPRFSGLQFPNYSSELNVNALELDDSALYLCASSLGSGANVLTFGAGSRLTVL.

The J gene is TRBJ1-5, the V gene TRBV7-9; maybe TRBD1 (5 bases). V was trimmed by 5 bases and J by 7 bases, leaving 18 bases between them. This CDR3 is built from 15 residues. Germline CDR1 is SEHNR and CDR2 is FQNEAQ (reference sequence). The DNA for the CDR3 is TGTGCCAGCAGCCTTCAGGGCGTGCTAGGACAGCCCCAGCATTTT. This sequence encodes CASSLQGVLGQPQHF.

CDR3 amino acids: CASSQDSPYTGELFF. DNA of the CDR3: TGTGCCAGCAGCCAAGATAGCCCTTACACCGGGGAGCTGTTTTTT. The chain recombines TRBV4-2 with TRBJ2-2; D gene uncertain. V lost 0 bases and J 3 bases, leaving 8 bases between the germline ends. This CDR3 has 15 residues. From germline, CDR1 is LGHNA and CDR2 YNFKEQ.

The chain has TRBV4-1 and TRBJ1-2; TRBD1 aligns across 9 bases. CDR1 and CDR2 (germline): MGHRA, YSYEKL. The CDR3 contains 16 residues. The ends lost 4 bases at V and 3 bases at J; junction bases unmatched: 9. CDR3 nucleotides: TGCGCCAGCAGCCGGGAAGGGACAGGGCTGTACTATGGCTACACCTTC. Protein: CASSREGTGLYYGYTF.

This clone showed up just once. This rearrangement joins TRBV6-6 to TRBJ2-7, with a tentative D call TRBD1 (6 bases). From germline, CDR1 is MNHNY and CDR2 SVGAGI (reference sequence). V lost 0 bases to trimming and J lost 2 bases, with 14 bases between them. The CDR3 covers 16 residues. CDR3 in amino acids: CASSYSVRDTTYEQYF. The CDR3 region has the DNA TGTGCCAGCAGTTACTCGGTCAGGGACACCACCTACGAGCAGTACTTC.

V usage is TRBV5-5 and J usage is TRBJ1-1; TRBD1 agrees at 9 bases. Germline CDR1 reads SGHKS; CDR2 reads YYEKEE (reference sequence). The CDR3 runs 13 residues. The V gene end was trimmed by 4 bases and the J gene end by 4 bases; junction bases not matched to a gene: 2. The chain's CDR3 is CASSRQGVTEAFF. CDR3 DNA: TGTGCCAGCAGCAGACAGGGGGTCACTGAAGCTTTCTTT.

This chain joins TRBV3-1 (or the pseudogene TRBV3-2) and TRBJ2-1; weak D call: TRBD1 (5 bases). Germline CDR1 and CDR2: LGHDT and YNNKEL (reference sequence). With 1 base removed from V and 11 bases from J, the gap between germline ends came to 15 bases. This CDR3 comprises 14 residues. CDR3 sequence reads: CASSQVGLGAKQFF. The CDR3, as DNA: TGTGCCAGCAGCCAAGTGGGGCTAGGGGCGAAGCAGTTCTTC.

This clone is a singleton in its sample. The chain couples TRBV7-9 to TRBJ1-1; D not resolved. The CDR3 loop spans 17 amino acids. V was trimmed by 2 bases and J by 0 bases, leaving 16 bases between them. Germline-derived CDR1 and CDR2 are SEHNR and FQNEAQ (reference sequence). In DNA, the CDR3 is TGTGCCAGCAGCTTATCCCCGGGAAGAAACATGAACACTGAAGCTTTCTTT. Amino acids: CASSLSPGRNMNTEAFF.

CDR3 region: CASSPVTSGTDTQYF. DNA of the CDR3: TGTGCCAGCAGCCCCGTGACTAGCGGCACAGATACGCAGTATTTT. V usage is TRBV7-9 and J usage is TRBJ2-3; 8 bases agree with TRBD2. After removal of 5 bases from V and 1 base from J, the junction contained 5 bases not matched to a gene. Per the germline V gene, CDR1 is SEHNR and CDR2 is FQNEAQ (reference sequence). The CDR3 extends over 15 amino acids. The whole variable domain, remainder taken from reference TRBV7-9 and TRBJ2-3, is DTGVSQNPRHKITKRGQNVTFRCDPISEHNRLYWYRQTLGQGPEFLTYFQNEAQLEKSRLLSDRFSAERPKGSFSTLEIQRTEQGDSAMYLCASSPVTSGTDTQYFGPGTRLTVL.

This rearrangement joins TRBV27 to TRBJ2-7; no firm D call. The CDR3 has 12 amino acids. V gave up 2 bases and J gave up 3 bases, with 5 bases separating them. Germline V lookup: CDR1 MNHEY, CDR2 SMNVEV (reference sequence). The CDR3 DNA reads TGTGCCAGCAGTTTAAATGGCTACGAGCAGTACTTC. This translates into CASSLNGYEQYF.